This TCR beta chain derives from a study of blood T cell repertoires in COVID-19. Overall study: Italy, Spain and the United States were the sources of the convalescent and acute COVID-19 samples.

Per the authors' pipeline: Reference gene primer amplification gave estimated nucleated cell counts. Sequencing used immunoSEQ multiplex PCR; TCRdb keeps in-frame clones, though not all of them. For V, J and clone size, that table is used; D and trimming come from the DNA. This sample has over 250,000 clones; around nine tenths occur once, and the top ten carry about 12%. The TCR was taken from a woman aged 55-69 years with acute or convalescent COVID-19. The sequenced sample was peripheral blood.

CDR3 loop: CAIRGGNTQYF. CDR3 nucleotide sequence: TGTGCCATCCGAGGGGGAAATACGCAGTATTTT. The chain combines TRBV28 with TRBJ2-3, with TRBD1 as a possible D gene (6 bases). V lost 10 bases to trimming and J lost 7 bases, with 12 bases between them. The germline V gene encodes CDR1 MDHEN and CDR2 SYDVKM. The CDR3 is 11 residues long.